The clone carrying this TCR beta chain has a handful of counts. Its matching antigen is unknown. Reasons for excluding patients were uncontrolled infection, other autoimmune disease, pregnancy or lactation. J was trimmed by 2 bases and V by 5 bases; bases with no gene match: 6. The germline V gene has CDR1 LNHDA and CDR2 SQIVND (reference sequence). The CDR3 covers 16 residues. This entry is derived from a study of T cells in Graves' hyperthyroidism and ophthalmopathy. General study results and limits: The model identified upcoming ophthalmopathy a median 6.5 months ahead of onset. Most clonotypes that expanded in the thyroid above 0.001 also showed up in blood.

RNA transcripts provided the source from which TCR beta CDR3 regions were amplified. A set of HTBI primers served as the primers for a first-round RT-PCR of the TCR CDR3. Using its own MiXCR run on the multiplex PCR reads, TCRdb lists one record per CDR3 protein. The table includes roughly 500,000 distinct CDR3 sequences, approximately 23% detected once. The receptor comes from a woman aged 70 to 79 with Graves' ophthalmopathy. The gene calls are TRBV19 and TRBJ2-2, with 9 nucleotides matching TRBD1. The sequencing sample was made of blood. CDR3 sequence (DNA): TGTGCCAGTAGTCCGTGGGACAGGGACAACACCGGGGAGCTGTTTTTT. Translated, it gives CASSPWDRDNTGELFF.